A selection of T cell receptor beta chains follows, all from one sample in a study of OX40 agonist ivuxolimab in advanced cancers. The assay was immunoSEQ multiplex PCR, and TCRdb's table has in-frame clones only and misses some. The table includes about 44,000 clones, 85% to 95% detected once. The sequencing used CD4+ or CD8+ T cells sorted from blood, collected in a trial of the OX40 agonist ivuxolimab. All receptors derive from an adult with an advanced solid tumor such as melanoma, head and neck, liver or kidney cancer. Both conserved end residues are part of each CDR3. Each record gives: CDR3 protein, clone size, V gene, J gene. Clone size is not always given. Where it is, it says once, few, many or a class for expanded clones.

cdr3_aa: CASSLYLPFDRNAYEQYF; clone_size: NA; v_call: TRBV11-2; j_call: TRBJ2-7
cdr3_aa: CASSPGRAAAAQTQYF; clone_size: NA; v_call: TRBV4-1; j_call: TRBJ2-5
cdr3_aa: CASSLRQHYGYTF; clone_size: NA; v_call: TRBV27; j_call: TRBJ1-2
cdr3_aa: CAATTGNGYTF; clone_size: NA; v_call: TRBV19; j_call: TRBJ1-2
cdr3_aa: CASSKDGNQSPASDTQYF; clone_size: NA; v_call: TRBV21-1; j_call: TRBJ2-3
cdr3_aa: CASSLWTGGDQPQHF; clone_size: NA; v_call: TRBV5-1; j_call: TRBJ1-5
cdr3_aa: CAISESGSSSYNEQFF; clone_size: NA; v_call: TRBV10-3; j_call: TRBJ2-1
cdr3_aa: CASSLVGLGDYEQYF; clone_size: NA; v_call: TRBV4-1; j_call: TRBJ2-7
cdr3_aa: CASRLAGGPNTGELFF; clone_size: NA; v_call: TRBV4-2; j_call: TRBJ2-2
cdr3_aa: CASSFRGNTEAFF; clone_size: NA; v_call: TRBV27; j_call: TRBJ1-1
cdr3_aa: CASSETLQSTDTQYF; clone_size: NA; v_call: TRBV19; j_call: TRBJ2-3
cdr3_aa: CASSDTSYEQYF; clone_size: NA; v_call: TRBV14; j_call: TRBJ2-7
cdr3_aa: CASSLGTPNTQYF; clone_size: NA; v_call: TRBV7-2; j_call: TRBJ2-3
cdr3_aa: CASSQGLAGGYEQYF; clone_size: NA; v_call: TRBV4-1; j_call: TRBJ2-7
cdr3_aa: CAWNQWGEGGTQYF; clone_size: once; v_call: TRBV30; j_call: TRBJ2-5
cdr3_aa: CASSDGGNNEQFF; clone_size: NA; v_call: TRBV19; j_call: TRBJ2-1
cdr3_aa: CASSPTTGGGEQYF; clone_size: NA; v_call: TRBV7-9; j_call: TRBJ2-7
cdr3_aa: CASSLVGTGGENYGYTF; clone_size: few; v_call: TRBV28; j_call: TRBJ1-2
cdr3_aa: CASIGTSGSGANVLTF; clone_size: NA; v_call: TRBV28; j_call: TRBJ2-6
cdr3_aa: CASRPLGALTEAFF; clone_size: NA; v_call: TRBV19; j_call: TRBJ1-1
cdr3_aa: CASSLQGASYEQYF; clone_size: NA; v_call: TRBV5-6; j_call: TRBJ2-7
cdr3_aa: CASSESGNANTGELFF; clone_size: NA; v_call: TRBV2; j_call: TRBJ2-2
cdr3_aa: CASNTGTEQYF; clone_size: NA; v_call: TRBV28; j_call: TRBJ2-7
cdr3_aa: CASSERPDREQFF; clone_size: NA; v_call: TRBV6-1; j_call: TRBJ2-1
cdr3_aa: CASSSPPHNSGANVLTF; clone_size: NA; v_call: TRBV11-3; j_call: TRBJ2-6
cdr3_aa: CASSENTGGSTDTQYF; clone_size: NA; v_call: TRBV6-1; j_call: TRBJ2-3
cdr3_aa: CAWSVGTLSNQPQHF; clone_size: NA; v_call: TRBV30; j_call: TRBJ1-5
cdr3_aa: CASRILGLAGGEQYF; clone_size: NA; v_call: TRBV6-5; j_call: TRBJ2-7
cdr3_aa: CASSLGVSTEAFF; clone_size: NA; v_call: TRBV6-5; j_call: TRBJ1-1
cdr3_aa: CASSERLAGAYNEQFF; clone_size: NA; v_call: TRBV9; j_call: TRBJ2-1
cdr3_aa: CASSSSSYEQYF; clone_size: NA; v_call: TRBV27; j_call: TRBJ2-7
cdr3_aa: CASRTGMDEKLFF; clone_size: NA; v_call: TRBV7-9; j_call: TRBJ1-4
cdr3_aa: CAISVGMNTEAFF; clone_size: few; v_call: TRBV10-3; j_call: TRBJ1-1
cdr3_aa: CASTQGSLDGYTF; clone_size: NA; v_call: TRBV6-5; j_call: TRBJ1-2
cdr3_aa: CASRPGTGVSTNEKLFF; clone_size: NA; v_call: TRBV5-4; j_call: TRBJ1-4